The clone carrying this T cell receptor (beta chain) was recorded many times. The antigen remains unidentified. The diagnoses drew upon clinical symptoms, serum thyroxine and TRAb, thyroid ultrasound and orbital computed tomography. The data were taken from a study of T cells in Graves' hyperthyroidism and ophthalmopathy. Notes on the study in general: Most thyroid clonotypes expanded above 0.001 appeared in blood too. Median prediction lead before ophthalmopathy onset was roughly 6 months with the model. Ophthalmopathy could be told apart from stable hyperthyroidism with a 13 V-J model.

Germline values: CDR1 KGHDR, CDR2 SFDVKD. V shed 3 bases and J 8 bases; nucleotides not matched to a gene: 10. The CDR3 runs to 16 residues. RNA transcripts provided the source from which TCR beta CDR3 regions were amplified. HTBI primers drove first-round RT-PCR of the TCR CDR3. From the multiplex PCR reads, TCRdb called clonotypes with MiXCR, one entry per CDR3 protein. Of more than 300,000 distinct CDR3 sequences in the sample, approximately 13% were seen once. Sequenced sample: blood. The chain uses TRBV24-1 and TRBJ2-1, with 9 bases fitting TRBD2. The sequence derives from a woman aged 60 to 75 with Graves' hyperthyroidism. The CDR3 region is CATSDPTSGRQDEQFF. CDR3 nucleotide sequence: TGTGCCACCAGTGATCCGACTAGCGGACGTCAAGATGAGCAGTTCTTC.